Listed below are T cell receptor beta chains from one sample, sequenced in a study of blood T cell repertoires in COVID-19. Profiling relied on immunoSEQ multiplex PCR, and the TCRdb table lists in-frame clones only, not all of them. Of 55,000 to 75,000 clones in the sample, around 81% are singletons; the top ten hold approximately 10%. Sequenced input: peripheral blood. The receptors here all came from a man older than 75 with COVID-19, enrolled during active disease. Each CDR3 is given with its conserved first and last residue. The order of the fields is CDR3 protein, CDR3 DNA, J gene, V gene, clone size, D gene. D genes are given only for firm matches. Size tells how often a clone was seen (once, few, many) or the class of an expanded clone, and some rows leave it out.

CDR3: CASSSGSSPHGYTF
DNA: TGTGCCAGCAGCAGCGGATCGTCGCCTCATGGCTACACCTTC
J: TRBJ1-2
V: TRBV5-4
size: NA
D: NA

CDR3: CASSSRDRAYEQYF
DNA: TGTGCCAGCAGCTCTAGGGACAGGGCCTACGAGCAGTACTTC
J: TRBJ2-7
V: TRBV5-4
size: NA
D: TRBD1

CDR3: CASGGTVLETQYF
DNA: TGTGCCAGTGGGGGGACAGTATTGGAGACCCAGTACTTC
J: TRBJ2-5
V: TRBV9
size: NA
D: NA

CDR3: CASSSRQGPDTQYF
DNA: TGTGCCAGCAGCTCCCGGCAGGGCCCAGATACGCAGTATTTT
J: TRBJ2-3
V: TRBV11-3
size: NA
D: NA

CDR3: CASSIGDSLNTEAFF
DNA: TGTGCCAGTAGTATCGGGGACAGCTTGAACACTGAAGCTTTCTTT
J: TRBJ1-1
V: TRBV19
size: NA
D: TRBD1

CDR3: CASSIRDRGGNEQFF
DNA: TGTGCCAGCAGCATCCGGGACAGGGGCGGCAATGAGCAGTTCTTC
J: TRBJ2-1
V: TRBV11-3
size: once
D: TRBD1

CDR3: CSVEEQGNEKLFF
DNA: TGCAGCGTTGAAGAACAGGGTAATGAAAAACTGTTTTTT
J: TRBJ1-4
V: TRBV29-1
size: NA
D: NA

CDR3: CASSLELRNTIYF
DNA: TGTGCCAGCAGCTTAGAACTGCGGAACACCATATATTTT
J: TRBJ1-3
V: TRBV7-9
size: NA
D: NA

CDR3: CASSFGGTAGYTF
DNA: TGTGCCAGCAGTTTCGGAGGGACCGCCGGTTACACCTTC
J: TRBJ1-2
V: TRBV28
size: NA
D: NA

CDR3: CASSVSPPPSTDTQYF
DNA: TGTGCCAGCAGCGTAAGCCCCCCCCCTAGCACAGATACGCAGTATTTT
J: TRBJ2-3
V: TRBV9
size: NA
D: NA

CDR3: CASSPKTADELGGYTF
DNA: TGTGCCAGCTCACCGAAAACTGCGGATGAATTAGGTGGCTACACCTTC
J: TRBJ1-2
V: TRBV18
size: few
D: NA

CDR3: CASSQVGTNSPLHF
DNA: TGTGCCAGCAGCCAAGTGGGCACAAATTCACCCCTCCACTTT
J: TRBJ1-6
V: TRBV3-1/TRBV3-2
size: once
D: NA

CDR3: CASMLTGRKTLNTEAFF
DNA: TGTGCCAGCATGTTAACAGGACGGAAGACCCTGAACACTGAAGCTTTCTTT
J: TRBJ1-1
V: TRBV27
size: NA
D: NA

CDR3: CAISERSGGNEKLFF
DNA: TGTGCCATCAGTGAGAGGTCAGGGGGTAATGAAAAACTGTTTTTT
J: TRBJ1-4
V: TRBV10-3
size: NA
D: TRBD1

CDR3: CASSLSQGAYEQYF
DNA: TGTGCCAGCAGTTTATCACAGGGGGCCTACGAGCAGTACTTC
J: TRBJ2-7
V: TRBV27
size: few
D: TRBD1

CDR3: CASSPPRGSGANVLTF
DNA: TGTGCCAGCTCACCCCCCCGGGGGTCTGGGGCCAACGTCCTGACTTTC
J: TRBJ2-6
V: TRBV18
size: NA
D: NA

CDR3: CASSLPGRIIEAFF
DNA: TGCGCCAGCAGTCTCCCAGGGAGGATTATTGAAGCTTTCTTT
J: TRBJ1-1
V: TRBV23-1
size: NA
D: NA

CDR3: CAWSAGFLHEQYF
DNA: TGTGCCTGGAGTGCCGGTTTCCTCCACGAGCAGTACTTC
J: TRBJ2-7
V: TRBV30
size: NA
D: NA

CDR3: CASSVDPDRGDGYTF
DNA: TGTGCCAGCAGCGTAGATCCGGACAGGGGGGATGGCTACACCTTC
J: TRBJ1-2
V: TRBV9
size: NA
D: TRBD1

CDR3: CASSLEYSANYGYTF
DNA: TGTGCCAGCAGCTTAGAGTACAGTGCTAACTATGGCTACACCTTC
J: TRBJ1-2
V: TRBV11-2
size: NA
D: NA

CDR3: CASSVDWRRADADTQYF
DNA: TGTGCCAGCAGCGTAGATTGGCGCCGAGCGGATGCAGATACGCAGTATTTT
J: TRBJ2-3
V: TRBV9
size: once
D: NA

CDR3: CASSVNEKLFF
DNA: TGTGCCAGCAGTGTAAATGAAAAACTGTTTTTT
J: TRBJ1-4
V: TRBV2
size: NA
D: NA

CDR3: CASSLLRSYGYTF
DNA: TGCGCCAGCAGCTTATTGCGGAGCTATGGCTACACCTTC
J: TRBJ1-2
V: TRBV5-1
size: NA
D: NA

CDR3: CASSIGRAMVGTSNQPQHF
DNA: TGTGCCAGTAGTATAGGCAGGGCTATGGTGGGTACCAGCAATCAGCCCCAGCATTTT
J: TRBJ1-5
V: TRBV19
size: NA
D: NA

CDR3: CASSSHRGKLFF
DNA: TGTGCCAGCAGCTCACACCGGGGAAAACTGTTTTTT
J: TRBJ1-4
V: TRBV7-8
size: once
D: NA

CDR3: CASSSDAGNTIYF
DNA: TGTGCCAGCAGCTCAGACGCTGGAAACACCATATATTTT
J: TRBJ1-3
V: TRBV11-2
size: NA
D: NA

CDR3: CASSETWGRETQYF
DNA: TGTGCCAGCAGTGAAACTTGGGGGCGAGAGACCCAGTACTTC
J: TRBJ2-5
V: TRBV6-1
size: NA
D: NA

CDR3: CASSSTGQTGTEAFF
DNA: TGTGCCAGCAGTTCCACGGGACAGACAGGCACTGAAGCTTTCTTT
J: TRBJ1-1
V: TRBV6-2/TRBV6-3
size: NA
D: TRBD1

CDR3: CASSQDDSFMNTEAFF
DNA: TGCGCCAGCAGCCAAGATGACAGCTTCATGAACACTGAAGCTTTCTTT
J: TRBJ1-1
V: TRBV4-3
size: NA
D: NA

CDR3: CASSQDSPRRTLAGELFF
DNA: TGCGCCAGCAGCCAAGATAGTCCTAGGCGAACACTGGCCGGGGAGCTGTTTTTT
J: TRBJ2-2
V: TRBV4-3
size: NA
D: NA

CDR3: CAISERGRSSYNEQFF
DNA: TGTGCCATCAGTGAGAGAGGTAGAAGCTCCTACAATGAGCAGTTCTTC
J: TRBJ2-1
V: TRBV10-3
size: NA
D: NA

CDR3: CASSRAVHSYNEQFF
DNA: TGCGCCAGCAGCCGAGCGGTCCACTCCTACAATGAGCAGTTCTTC
J: TRBJ2-1
V: TRBV5-1
size: once
D: NA

CDR3: CASGLAPGSGGLRGEQFF
DNA: TGTGCTAGTGGTTTGGCCCCAGGTTCGGGAGGGTTACGTGGTGAGCAGTTCTTC
J: TRBJ2-1
V: TRBV12-5
size: NA
D: TRBD2

CDR3: CASSVSWNTEAFF
DNA: TGTGCCAGCAGCGTTTCATGGAACACTGAAGCTTTCTTT
J: TRBJ1-1
V: TRBV9
size: once
D: NA

CDR3: CASCPSADSNYGYTF
DNA: TGTGCCAGCTGCCCCTCCGCGGACAGTAACTATGGCTACACCTTC
J: TRBJ1-2
V: TRBV9
size: once
D: NA

CDR3: CASSIDTDRLNYGYTF
DNA: TGTGCCAGTAGTATAGACACGGACAGGCTCAACTATGGCTACACCTTC
J: TRBJ1-2
V: TRBV19
size: NA
D: TRBD1

CDR3: CASRNRGLAFF
DNA: TGTGCCAGCAGAAACAGGGGGCTGGCTTTCTTT
J: TRBJ1-1
V: TRBV12-3/TRBV12-4
size: few
D: TRBD1

CDR3: CASNNAGTDYEKLFF
DNA: TGTGCCAGCAATAACGCAGGGACTGATTATGAAAAACTGTTTTTT
J: TRBJ1-4
V: TRBV2
size: NA
D: NA

CDR3: CASSPGDPTEAFF
DNA: TGTGCCAGCAGTCCGGGGGACCCCACTGAAGCTTTCTTT
J: TRBJ1-1
V: TRBV6-2/TRBV6-3
size: once
D: NA

CDR3: CASSDVAGGAKTQYF
DNA: TGTGCCAGCAGTGACGTTGCGGGGGGGGCAAAGACCCAGTACTTC
J: TRBJ2-5
V: TRBV2
size: NA
D: TRBD2

CDR3: CASSIAAGANTGELFF
DNA: TGTGCCAGTAGTATAGCCGCGGGGGCGAACACCGGGGAGCTGTTTTTT
J: TRBJ2-2
V: TRBV19
size: NA
D: TRBD2

CDR3: CASSPTDRGRLYF
DNA: TGTGCCAGCAGCCCTACGGACAGGGGGCGCCTATACTTC
J: TRBJ2-5
V: TRBV6-1
size: NA
D: TRBD1

CDR3: CASSLASDSPLHF
DNA: TGTGCCAGCAGCTTAGCAAGCGACTCACCCCTCCACTTT
J: TRBJ1-6
V: TRBV7-8
size: NA
D: NA

CDR3: CASTVDRGPNYGYTF
DNA: TGTGCCAGCACTGTGGACAGGGGCCCTAACTATGGCTACACCTTC
J: TRBJ1-2
V: TRBV6-6
size: NA
D: TRBD1

CDR3: CASSYRGRGYEQYF
DNA: TGTGCCAGCAGTTACAGGGGTCGGGGCTACGAGCAGTACTTC
J: TRBJ2-7
V: TRBV27
size: once
D: TRBD1

CDR3: CASSISGAGGELFF
DNA: TGTGCCAGTAGTATATCAGGGGCGGGCGGGGAGCTGTTTTTT
J: TRBJ2-2
V: TRBV19
size: NA
D: NA

CDR3: CASSLTGDSNEKLFF
DNA: TGTGCCAGCAGCTTGACAGGGGATAGTAATGAAAAACTGTTTTTT
J: TRBJ1-4
V: TRBV5-5
size: once
D: TRBD1

CDR3: CASSQDSDNQPQHF
DNA: TGCGCCAGCAGCCAAGACAGTGATAATCAGCCCCAGCATTTT
J: TRBJ1-5
V: TRBV4-1
size: few
D: NA

CDR3: CASTTTRGRGLMPQHF
DNA: TGTGCCAGTACCACAACAAGGGGCAGGGGCCTGATGCCCCAGCATTTT
J: TRBJ1-5
V: TRBV19
size: NA
D: NA

CDR3: CASSLSSPYEQYF
DNA: TGTGCCAGCAGCCTATCGTCCCCTTACGAGCAGTACTTC
J: TRBJ2-7
V: TRBV6-4
size: once
D: NA

CDR3: CASRDSFYGYTF
DNA: TGCGCCAGCAGGGACAGTTTCTATGGCTACACCTTC
J: TRBJ1-2
V: TRBV10-1
size: NA
D: NA